The 21 T cell receptor beta chains below all came from one sample that was sequenced in a study of T cells in women clearing cervical HPV infection. Produced via immunoSEQ multiplex PCR; TCRdb's table is partial and in-frame only. This table holds just over 20,000 clones. Material: blood buffy coat. All receptors derive from a woman between 18 and 69 years old with a cervical HPV16 infection that either progressed to CIN3+ or cleared (not recorded which).

With regard to this clone: The read stops 3 residues short of the end of the CDR3; the missing end is completed from the germline J gene. This rearrangement joins TRBV7-9 to TRBJ2-3, with a possible D match to TRBD1 (6 bases). The V gene's germline CDR1 is SEHNR and CDR2 FQNEAQ (reference sequence). The length of the CDR3 is 14 residues. CDR3 bases read: TGTGCCAGCAGCCTCACAGGGCTTCAAGAGACG. Translating gives CASSLTGLQET. The CDR3 as a whole reads CASSLTGLQETQYF.

Note on this clone: Other DNA sequences in this sample translate to the same CDR3. CDR3 bases read: TGTGCCTGGGGGACAGGGGTACTTCACGGCTCTGGAAACACC. It yields the protein CAWGTGVLHGSGNT. The full CDR3 protein reads CAWGTGVLHGSGNTIYF. The chain links TRBV30 to TRBJ1-3; 10 positions agree with TRBD1. The read ends 3 residues early relative to the CDR3; the germline J gene fills the gap. The CDR3 totals 17 residues. The junction had 10 bases not matched to a gene; V was cut back by 5 bases and J by 0 bases. CDR1 and CDR2 (germline): GTSNPN, SVGIG (reference sequence).

About this clone: The read halts 3 residues ahead of the CDR3 end, with the missing end drawn from the germline J gene. The same CDR3 also results from other DNA sequences found in this sample. V and J are TRBV7-2 and TRBJ2-3; TRBD2 agrees at 8 bases. Trimming cost V 0 bases and J 7 bases; bases outside gene matches: 12. The germline V gene has CDR1 SGHTA and CDR2 FQGNSA. The CDR3 spans 17 residues. CDR3 bases read: TGTGCCAGCAGCTTAGCTCCCGGGGGGGGCCAATTCTATACG. Translated, it gives CASSLAPGGGQFYT. In full, the CDR3 reads CASSLAPGGGQFYTQYF.

Of note for this clone: Sequencing ends 3 residues short of the CDR3 end; the germline J gene provides the rest. The rearrangement links TRBV19 to TRBJ1-5; 9 bases fit TRBD1. Per the germline V gene, CDR1 is LNHDA and CDR2 is SQIVND (reference sequence). The CDR3 has 14 residues. V lost 8 bases to trimming and J lost 2 bases; unmatched junction nucleotides: 4. Incomplete CDR3 DNA: TGTGCCAGTGGGGGACAGGGTGGCAATCAGCCC. Translating it yields CASGGQGGNQP. The CDR3 reads in full as CASGGQGGNQPQHF.

In regard to this clone: With the read ending 3 residues before the CDR3 end, the germline J gene is used to fill in that end. The J gene is TRBJ1-2, the V gene TRBV18, with 11 nucleotides matching TRBD1. This CDR3 is built from 16 residues. The ends lost 5 bases at V and 6 bases at J; junction bases unmatched: 11. Germline CDR1 KGHSH, CDR2 LQKENI. The sequenced CDR3 bases are TGTGCCAGCTCAAGCGGGGGACAGGGGGTAACGGATGGC. It encodes CASSSGGQGVTDG. Given in full, the CDR3 is CASSSGGQGVTDGYTF.

Points on this clone: The read is 3 residues too short to cover the CDR3 end, so that end is filled in from the germline J gene. The J gene is TRBJ2-2, the V gene TRBV7-3; the D gene is possibly TRBD2 (6 bases). This CDR3 is built from 13 residues. The germline gives CDR1 SGHTA, CDR2 FQGTGA. V gave up 7 bases and J gave up 5 bases, with 11 bases separating them. The CDR3 bases that were read are TGTGCCAGCAAAGAGGGGAGGACCGGGGAG. This translates into CASKEGRTGE. The whole CDR3 protein reads CASKEGRTGELFF. Drawing the rest from reference TRBV7-3 and TRBJ2-2, the complete variable domain is GAGVSQTPSNKVTEKGKYVELRCDPISGHTALYWYRQSLGQGPEFLIYFQGTGAADDSGLPNDRFFAVRPEGSVSTLKIQRTERGDSAVYLCASKEGRTGELFFGEGSRLTVL.

Comments on this clone: The CDR3 is cut off 3 residues early in the read; its end comes from the germline J gene. The chain employs TRBV6-2 or TRBV6-3 and TRBJ2-7; 10 bases agree with TRBD2. The CDR3 runs to 16 residues. Trimming took 6 bases from V and 3 from J; bases not matched to a gene: 11. Germline V gene sequence: CDR1 MNHEY, CDR2 SVGEGT. The CDR3: CASSHRAGLANYEQYF. CDR3 bases read: TGTGCCAGCAGCCACAGGGCGGGACTAGCGAACTACGAG.

With respect to this clone: The sequenced fragment ends 3 residues before the CDR3 boundary, so the rest is inferred from the germline J gene. V gene TRBV5-5 combines with J gene TRBJ1-1; TRBD1 is a possible D gene (5 bases). The CDR3 is 11 residues long. Looked up from germline, CDR1 is SGHKS and CDR2 is YYEKEE (reference sequence). The CDR3 bases that were read are TGTGCCAGCAGCAGGACAACCCAA. Protein sequence: CASSRTTQ. The CDR3 reads in full as CASSRTTQAFF.

To note about this clone: The CDR3 end lies 3 residues beyond the end of the read and is filled in from the germline J gene. The J gene is TRBJ2-3, the V gene TRBV20-1; TRBD2 matches at 8 bases. This CDR3 is 13 amino acids long. V shed 2 bases and J 6 bases; nucleotides not matched to a gene: 4. Germline V gene lookup returns CDR1 DFQATT and CDR2 SNEGSKA (reference sequence). CDR3 residues: CSARTSGADTQYF. The CDR3 DNA, read in part, is TGCAGTGCTAGAACTAGCGGTGCGGATACG.

To note about this clone: The CDR3 goes on 3 residues after the read ends, and that part is filled in from the germline J gene. V gene TRBV29-1 combines with J gene TRBJ2-5; 10 nucleotides line up with TRBD1. In germline, CDR1 is SQVTM, CDR2 ANQGSEA. CDR3 length: 13 amino acids. V was pared by 6 bases and J by 5 bases, with 6 bases of the junction left unmatched. The CDR3: CSVDRGLGETQYF. CDR3 DNA, as far as it was read: TGCAGCGTAGACAGGGGGCTAGGGGAGACC. The entire variable domain, with the rest obtained from reference TRBV29-1 and TRBJ2-5, is as follows: SAVISQKPSRDICQRGTSLTIQCQVDSQVTMMFWYRQQPGQSLTLIATANQGSEATYESGFVIDKFPISRPNLTFSTLTVSNMSPEDSSIYLCSVDRGLGETQYFGPGTRLLVL.

Concerning this clone: The read ends 3 residues before the CDR3 terminus; that terminus is restored from the germline J gene. V is TRBV2 and J is TRBJ2-5; TRBD1 is a possible D gene (5 bases). The V end lost 6 bases, the J end lost 3 bases, and 14 bases lay between the germline ends. Germline V gene sequence: CDR1 SNHLY, CDR2 FYNNEI. CDR3 length: 14 residues. The CDR3 bases that were read are TGTGCCAGCAGGGCAGGGCGTCGGGAAGAGACC. Translated, it gives CASRAGRREET. The entire CDR3 protein is CASRAGRREETQYF.

The CDR3 loop reads CASSLAAADTQYF. Incomplete CDR3 DNA: TGTGCCAGCAGCTTAGCTGCGGCAGATACG. The V and J genes are TRBV7-9 and TRBJ2-3; no clear D. Read data end 3 residues before the CDR3 end; the end is taken from the germline J gene. V was trimmed by 0 bases and J by 4 bases, leaving 5 bases between them. This CDR3 region has 13 residues. Germline lookup yields CDR1 SEHNR and CDR2 FQNEAQ (reference sequence).

Concerning this clone: The read is 3 residues too short to cover the CDR3 end, so that end is filled in from the germline J gene. The V and J genes are TRBV19 and TRBJ1-6, with 7 bases lining up with TRBD1. From germline, CDR1 is LNHDA and CDR2 SQIVND (reference sequence). With 10 bases clipped from V and 10 bases from J, the junction kept 4 bases outside the gene matches. The CDR3 has 11 amino acids. Partial CDR3 DNA: TGTGCCATGAGAGGGGGCTCACCC. It codes for CAMRGGSP. The CDR3 in full is CAMRGGSPLHF.

With regard to this clone: With the read ending 3 residues before the CDR3 end, the germline J gene is used to fill in that end. The rearrangement uses TRBV5-1 and TRBJ2-5; D perhaps matches TRBD2 (6 bases). This CDR3 spans 16 amino acids. Germline V gene lookup returns CDR1 SGHRS and CDR2 YFSETQ. The chain's CDR3 is CASSGDWPRVGDTQYF. The CDR3 DNA, read in part, is TGCGCCAGCAGCGGGGACTGGCCCCGGGTGGGAGATACC.

Details on this clone: Read coverage stops 3 residues before the CDR3 terminus; the germline J gene supplies the remainder. The rearrangement links TRBV19 to TRBJ2-2; D is perhaps TRBD2 (6 bases). V lost 9 bases, J lost 7 bases, and 18 bases lay in between. The CDR3 totals 14 residues. From germline, CDR1 is LNHDA and CDR2 SQIVND (reference sequence). CDR3: CASLGLHGGGELFF. CDR3 DNA, as far as it was read: TGTGCCAGCCTGGGACTTCACGGGGGCGGGGAG.

For this clone: From the germline J gene comes the end of the CDR3, since the read stops 3 residues before it. The gene calls are TRBV5-6 and TRBJ1-2; tentatively, D is TRBD1 (5 bases). Germline assignment: CDR1 SGHDT and CDR2 YYEEEE. The CDR3 consists of 14 residues. V shed 6 bases and J shed 4 bases, with 16 bases lying between them. CDR3 DNA (partial): TGTGCCAGCACCCTGGGGGGGGTAGGCTATGGC. As protein: CASTLGGVGYG. The whole CDR3 sequence is CASTLGGVGYGYTF.

As concerns this clone: Sequencing ends 3 residues short of the CDR3 end; the germline J gene provides the rest. The chain has TRBV14 and TRBJ2-1, with 8 bases identical to TRBD1. The CDR3 is 13 residues long. V trimming: 8 bases; J trimming: 5 bases; junction bases outside the gene matches: 5. Germline-derived CDR1 and CDR2 are SGHDN and FVKESK. CDR3 region: CASERTGHNEQFF. Incomplete CDR3 DNA: TGTGCCAGCGAAAGGACAGGGCACAATGAG.

This clone is deemed medium-sized by its frequency. Coverage ceases 3 residues before the CDR3 finishes, and the germline J gene fills in the end. V usage is TRBV6-2 or TRBV6-3 and J usage is TRBJ2-4; tentatively, D is TRBD2 (5 bases). The V gene lost 0 bases and the J gene lost 0 bases, with 9 bases spanning the gap. Germline V gene lookup returns CDR1 MNHEY and CDR2 SVGEGT. The CDR3 covers 16 residues. CDR3 sequence reads: CASSYSGGLAKNIQYF. The sequenced part of the CDR3 DNA is TGTGCCAGCAGTTACTCAGGAGGACTAGCCAAAAACATT.

On this clone itself: Coverage ceases 3 residues before the CDR3 finishes, and the germline J gene fills in the end. The genes are TRBV30 and TRBJ1-4, with a tentative D call TRBD1 (5 bases). In germline, CDR1 is GTSNPN, CDR2 SVGIG (reference sequence). The CDR3 length is 15 residues. CDR3 DNA, as far as it was read: TGTGCCTGGAGTGTACTGGTAGGGGAGAATTCACCA. The encoded protein is CAWSVLVGENSP. The CDR3 as a whole reads CAWSVLVGENSPLFF.

Points on this clone: The read terminates 3 residues ahead of where the CDR3 ends, so the germline J gene completes it. The rearrangement uses TRBV7-3 and TRBJ2-5; D unresolved. The CDR3 runs 15 residues. The V end lost 2 bases, the J end lost 2 bases, and 12 bases lay between the germline ends. Looked up from germline, CDR1 is SGHTA and CDR2 is FQGTGA. The part of the CDR3 DNA that was read is TGTGCCAGCAGCTTAGTAGGAGCACTACAAGAGACC. This codes for CASSLVGALQET. The whole CDR3 sequence reads CASSLVGALQETQYF.

Worth noting for this clone: With the read ending 3 residues before the CDR3 end, the germline J gene is used to fill in that end. J is TRBJ2-2 and V is TRBV20-1; 9 bases are shared with TRBD1. V lost 6 bases, J lost 3 bases, and 5 bases stayed unmatched. Germline V CDR1 and CDR2: DFQATT, SNEGSKA (reference sequence). This CDR3 is built from 14 residues. The DNA read from the CDR3 is TGCAGTGCAAAACAGGGGGCCCACACCGGGGAG. Amino acids: CSAKQGAHTGE. In full, the CDR3 reads CSAKQGAHTGELFF.